Listed below are T cell receptor beta chains from one sample, sequenced in a study of cytomegalovirus exposure and HLA in healthy donors. Generated by immunoSEQ multiplex PCR, the TCRdb table keeps only in-frame clones and is missing some. The data contain about 130,000 clones, 85% to 90% of them singletons. Material for sequencing was PBMCs. These receptor sequences come from a man younger than 40 in good health and CMV-seronegative. CDR3s include the opening cysteine and the closing phenylalanine or tryptophan. D genes are given only for firm matches.

>TRBV7-2|TRBJ2-7|14|.
CASSLMGLNREQYF
>TRBV18|TRBJ1-1|14|TRBD1
CASSPGQGAAEAFF
>TRBV2|TRBJ1-2|14|.
CASSEVGGPYGYTF
>TRBV6-5|TRBJ1-5|15|TRBD1
CASSPVGQGFRPQHF
>TRBV10-3|TRBJ2-1|16|TRBD2
CAIRGSSGTDYNEQFF
>TRBV7-9|TRBJ2-7|12|.
CASSHGRDEQYF
>TRBV6-4|TRBJ1-1|13|.
CASSDSEGTEAFF
>TRBV6-5|TRBJ2-7|14|TRBD2
CASSYGTSDFEQYF
>TRBV19|TRBJ1-4|15|TRBD1
CASSDRAATNEKLFF
>TRBV7-2|TRBJ2-2|19|TRBD1
CASSSTLGQGTRVTGELFF
>TRBV28|TRBJ1-1|13|.
CATFRTADYEAFF
>TRBV29-1|TRBJ2-5|16|TRBD1
CSVDGMRDRIKETQYF
>TRBV4-3|TRBJ2-2|14|.
CASSQVLGHGELFF
>TRBV30|TRBJ2-5|15|TRBD2
CAWDHSGMGRETQYF
>TRBV27|TRBJ2-7|13|TRBD1
CASSDRGTSEQYF
>TRBV19|TRBJ1-1|13|.
CASSPSPNTEAFF
>TRBV18|TRBJ1-4|16|TRBD1
CASSPQTRDSYEKLFF
>TRBV2|TRBJ2-7|12|.
CASQLGTYEQYF
>TRBV25-1|TRBJ2-7|17|TRBD1
CASTRQGTTGPGGEQYF
>TRBV6-1|TRBJ1-2|14|TRBD1
CASSVGGQTYGYTF
>TRBV2|TRBJ2-5|15|.
CASSGFSGIQETQYF
>TRBV19|TRBJ1-1|11|.
CASGFWTEAFF
>TRBV30|TRBJ1-2|14|.
CAWHLGGQNYGYTF
>TRBV30|TRBJ1-2|13|.
CAWSSGGNYGYTF
>TRBV7-2|TRBJ1-6|15|TRBD1
CASSTPGQGNSPLHF
>TRBV4-2|TRBJ2-7|14|.
CASSPPASSYEQYF
>TRBV29-1|TRBJ2-1|14|TRBD2
CSVPDRTRYNEQFF
>TRBV7-9|TRBJ2-7|14|TRBD2
CASSLTGLEHEQYF
>TRBV7-6|TRBJ2-7|10|.
CAENCYEQYF
>TRBV6-1|TRBJ2-5|12|TRBD2
CASSRGVETQYF
>TRBV7-9|TRBJ2-5|11|.
CASSLMETQYF
>TRBV5-1|TRBJ1-1|13|.
CASSLQLNTEAFF
>TRBV30|TRBJ1-4|15|.
CAWSSTEVGGEKLFF
>TRBV7-2|TRBJ1-1|17|.
CASSLVAGWSMNTEAFF
>TRBV10-1|TRBJ2-2|16|.
CASSELRAANTGELFF
>TRBV7-9|TRBJ1-3|15|.
CASSADSLSGNTIYF
>TRBV29-1|TRBJ2-2|15|TRBD1
CSVEGGQTNTGELFF
>TRBV7-2|TRBJ1-1|15|TRBD1
CASSFLGQVNTEAFF
>TRBV7-2|TRBJ1-1|14|.
CASSLGTGYSEAFF
>TRBV5-4|TRBJ1-1|14|TRBD1
CASSMQGVGTEAFF
>TRBV10-3|TRBJ2-2|16|.
CAISESYVGGGGELFF
>TRBV5-1|TRBJ2-7|13|TRBD2
CASSLVAGGEQYF
>TRBV7-9|TRBJ2-7|15|.
CAPAGYRAISYEQYF
>TRBV11-3|TRBJ1-6|13|.
CASSLVQGSPLHF
>TRBV7-2|TRBJ2-6|17|TRBD2
CASNLLAGGLGANVLTF
>TRBV28|TRBJ2-6|16|TRBD2
CASSSGRAAGANVLTF
>TRBV27|TRBJ2-2|16|.
CASPRSGPPNTGELFF
>TRBV2|TRBJ2-1|11|TRBD2
CASCGSHEQFF
>TRBV7-3|TRBJ2-3|14|TRBD2
CASSLGLAGNTQYF
>TRBV30|TRBJ2-2|14|TRBD1
CAWRQGVNTGELFF
>TRBV11-2|TRBJ2-1|16|TRBD1
CASSLEWDSSYNEQFF
>TRBV11-3|TRBJ2-1|17|.
CASSLGPGGGSSSEQFF
>TRBV9|TRBJ2-7|14|.
CASSVNREWNEQYF
>TRBV5-6|TRBJ2-1|15|.
CASSLGGQTYNEQFF
>TRBV30|TRBJ2-3|11|.
CAWAGTDTQYF
>TRBV12-5|TRBJ1-5|15|.
CASGEGVGNWQPQHF
>TRBV29-1|TRBJ1-2|13|.
CWGHPTRQYGYTF
>TRBV14|TRBJ2-7|15|TRBD1
CASSPWTGRHYEQYF
>TRBV7-9|TRBJ1-4|18|.
CASSLGDTGPIENEKLFF